The 9 T cell receptor beta chains in this list originate from one sample, sequenced in a study of long-term antiretroviral therapy in people with HIV. Survey-level resolution applied to immunoSEQ assay v3.0. Profiled with immunoSEQ multiplex PCR; TCRdb holds only in-frame clones, not every one. The sample has roughly 20,000 clones, 78% seen once. Specimen: unsorted PBMCs, collected at the start of antiretroviral therapy, before treatment. The source of these receptors is a woman aged 40 to 49 with HIV.

The chain is built from TRBV5-4 and TRBJ2-3; 12 bases are shared with TRBD2. CDR1 SGHNT and CDR2 YYREEE come from the germline V gene (reference sequence). V lost 0 bases, J lost 0 bases, and 5 bases stayed unmatched. The CDR3 extends over 18 amino acids. The CDR3 coding sequence is TGTGCCAGCAGCTTGGATCCTAGCGGGGGGGGAAGCACAGATACGCAGTATTTT. This encodes CASSLDPSGGGSTDTQYF.

This clone has more than one count but fewer than ten. The chain links TRBV2 to TRBJ2-5; 9 bases are a match to TRBD2. Trimming at V came to 4 bases and at J to 3 bases, leaving 0 bases not matched to a gene. The germline CDR1 and CDR2 sequences are SNHLY and FYNNEI. This CDR3 is built from 13 residues. The CDR3 loop reads CASSGLAEETQYF. The CDR3 nucleotides are TGTGCCAGCAGTGGACTAGCGGAAGAGACCCAGTACTTC.

This clone was seen only once. The gene calls are TRBV7-3 and TRBJ2-3, with 16 positions matching TRBD2. The germline V gene encodes CDR1 SGHTA and CDR2 FQGTGA. After removal of 4 bases from V and 10 bases from J, the junction contained 11 bases not matched to a gene. This CDR3 has 17 amino acids. In nucleotides, the CDR3 is TGTGCCAGCAGCTCTTCCGGGACTAGCGGGGGGGCGAGGGCGCAGTATTTT. It codes for CASSSSGTSGGARAQYF.

This clone showed up just once. The genes are TRBV28 and TRBJ1-5; 7 bases match TRBD1. This CDR3 region has 15 residues. V shed 4 bases, J shed 3 bases, and the junction held 6 bases outside the gene matches. Germline loops: CDR1 MDHEN, CDR2 SYDVKM. In nucleotides, the CDR3 is TGTGCCAGCAGTTGGGCTACAGGGGTCAATCAGCCCCAGCATTTT. Translation: CASSWATGVNQPQHF.

V gene TRBV5-1 combines with J gene TRBJ1-1, with unresolved D. The CDR3 has 14 amino acids. Per germline, CDR1 SGHRS and CDR2 YFSETQ. V was cut by 6 bases and J by 4 bases, with 16 bases left in between. The CDR3 nucleotides read TGCGCCAGCATCACTGCTGCGGGTTCCACTGAAGCTTTCTTT. Translating gives CASITAAGSTEAFF.

The chain carries TRBV4-2 and TRBJ2-1, with D possibly TRBD2 on 6 matching bases. V lost 7 bases and J 5 bases, leaving 15 bases between the germline ends. This CDR3 region has 14 residues. CDR1 and CDR2 (germline): LGHNA, YNFKEQ. The CDR3, as DNA: TGTGCCAGCACCCGGCCTGGGGGGAACAATGAGCAGTTCTTC. This sequence encodes CASTRPGGNNEQFF.

This sequence joins TRBV11-2 and TRBJ2-7, with a tentative D call TRBD2 (6 bases). The CDR3 covers 17 residues. V shed 1 base and J shed 4 bases, with 20 bases lying between them. The germline V gene has CDR1 SGHAT and CDR2 FQNNGV. The DNA of the CDR3 is TGTGCCAGCAGCTTAGGGTGGAGGGTGGGGGTGGAGTACGAGCAGTACTTC. This gives the protein CASSLGWRVGVEYEQYF.

In this sample, this clone turned up a few times. The chain uses TRBV7-2 and TRBJ2-2; unclear D gene. CDR1 and CDR2 from the germline V gene are SGHTA and FQGNSA. The CDR3 runs 14 residues. V lost 2 bases, J lost 3 bases, and 7 bases lay in between. The CDR3 coding sequence is TGTGCCAGCAGCTTAATTCTTGACACCGGGGAGCTGTTTTTT. This translates into CASSLILDTGELFF.

The CDR3 here is CASSPRTGGPYEQYF. In DNA, the CDR3 is TGTGCCAGCAGCCCGAGGACAGGGGGCCCTTACGAGCAGTACTTC. This chain connects TRBV7-2 to TRBJ2-7, with TRBD1 identical over 11 bases. CDR1 and CDR2 (germline): SGHTA, FQGNSA. The V gene end was trimmed by 5 bases and the J gene end by 4 bases; junction bases not matched to a gene: 7. The CDR3 has 15 amino acids.